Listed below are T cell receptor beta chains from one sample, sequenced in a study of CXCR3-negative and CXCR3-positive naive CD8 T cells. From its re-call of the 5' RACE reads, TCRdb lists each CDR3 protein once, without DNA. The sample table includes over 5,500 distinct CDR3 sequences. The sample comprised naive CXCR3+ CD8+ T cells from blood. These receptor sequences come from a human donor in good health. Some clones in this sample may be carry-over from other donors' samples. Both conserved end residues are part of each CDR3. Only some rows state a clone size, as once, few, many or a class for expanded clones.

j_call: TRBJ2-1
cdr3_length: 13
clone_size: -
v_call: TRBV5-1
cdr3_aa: CASSLSGYNEQFF

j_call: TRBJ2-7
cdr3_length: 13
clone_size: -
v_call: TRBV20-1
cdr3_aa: CSARGSGSYEQYF

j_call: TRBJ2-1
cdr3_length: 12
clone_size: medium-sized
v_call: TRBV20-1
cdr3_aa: CSARGTSNEQFF

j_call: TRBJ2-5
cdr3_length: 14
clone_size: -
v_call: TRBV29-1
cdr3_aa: CSVEPGQEVETQYF

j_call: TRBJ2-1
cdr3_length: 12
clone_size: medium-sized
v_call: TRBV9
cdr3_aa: CASSVGGWEQFF

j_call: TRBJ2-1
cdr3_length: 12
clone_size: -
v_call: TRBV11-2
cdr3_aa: CASSREGNEQFF

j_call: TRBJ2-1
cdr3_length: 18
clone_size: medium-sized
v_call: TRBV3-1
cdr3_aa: CASSQERGEGERYNEQFF

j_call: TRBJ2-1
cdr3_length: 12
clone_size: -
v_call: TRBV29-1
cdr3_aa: CSVVHIYNEQFF

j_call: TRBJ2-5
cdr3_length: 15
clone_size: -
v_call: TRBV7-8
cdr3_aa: CASSRTRASQETQYF

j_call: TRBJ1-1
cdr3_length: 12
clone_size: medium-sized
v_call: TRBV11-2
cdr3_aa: CASSLVAEKAFF

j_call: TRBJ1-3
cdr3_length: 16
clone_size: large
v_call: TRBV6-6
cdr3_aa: CASSYRPEPPGNTIYF

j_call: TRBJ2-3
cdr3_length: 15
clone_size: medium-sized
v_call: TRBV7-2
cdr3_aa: CASSLAGTGWDTQYF

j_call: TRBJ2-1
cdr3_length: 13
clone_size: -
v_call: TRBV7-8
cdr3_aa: CASSFLQVNEQFF

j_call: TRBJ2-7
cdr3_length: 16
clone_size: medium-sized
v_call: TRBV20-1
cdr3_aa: CSASPLTSGTSYEQYF

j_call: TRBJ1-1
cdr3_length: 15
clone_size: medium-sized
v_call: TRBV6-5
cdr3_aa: CASSPGEGTNTEAFF

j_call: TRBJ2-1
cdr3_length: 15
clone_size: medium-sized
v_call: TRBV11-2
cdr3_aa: CASRPGREYNNEQFF

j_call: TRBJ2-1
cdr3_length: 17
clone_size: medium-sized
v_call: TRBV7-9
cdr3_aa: CASSSELAGESYNEQFF

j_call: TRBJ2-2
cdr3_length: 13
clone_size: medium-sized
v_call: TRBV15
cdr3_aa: CATSRSRTGELFF

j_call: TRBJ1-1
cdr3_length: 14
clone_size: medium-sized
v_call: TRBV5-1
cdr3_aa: CASRPGQGFPEAFF

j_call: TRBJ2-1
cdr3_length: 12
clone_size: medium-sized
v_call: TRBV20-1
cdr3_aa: CSAPRTAGEQFF

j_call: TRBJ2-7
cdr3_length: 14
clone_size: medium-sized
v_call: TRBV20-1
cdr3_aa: CSARARESPYEQYF

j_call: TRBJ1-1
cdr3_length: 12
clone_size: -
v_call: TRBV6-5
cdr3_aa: CASSPGDTEAFF

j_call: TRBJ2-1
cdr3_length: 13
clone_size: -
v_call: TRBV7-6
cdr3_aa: CASSPGQYNEQFF

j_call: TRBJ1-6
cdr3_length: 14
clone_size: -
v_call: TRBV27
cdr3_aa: CASSPGLSNSPLHF